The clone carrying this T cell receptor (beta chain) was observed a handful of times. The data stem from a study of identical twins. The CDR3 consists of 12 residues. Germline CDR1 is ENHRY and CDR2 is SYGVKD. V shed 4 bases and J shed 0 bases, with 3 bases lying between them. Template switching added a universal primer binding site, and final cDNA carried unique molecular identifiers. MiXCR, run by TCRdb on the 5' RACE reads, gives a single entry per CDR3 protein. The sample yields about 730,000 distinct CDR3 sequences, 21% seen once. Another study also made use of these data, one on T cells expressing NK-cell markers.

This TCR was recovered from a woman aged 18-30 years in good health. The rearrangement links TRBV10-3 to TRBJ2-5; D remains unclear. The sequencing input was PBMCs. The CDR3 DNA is TGTGCCATCAGTGTGGACCAAGAGACCCAGTACTTC. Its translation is CAISVDQETQYF.